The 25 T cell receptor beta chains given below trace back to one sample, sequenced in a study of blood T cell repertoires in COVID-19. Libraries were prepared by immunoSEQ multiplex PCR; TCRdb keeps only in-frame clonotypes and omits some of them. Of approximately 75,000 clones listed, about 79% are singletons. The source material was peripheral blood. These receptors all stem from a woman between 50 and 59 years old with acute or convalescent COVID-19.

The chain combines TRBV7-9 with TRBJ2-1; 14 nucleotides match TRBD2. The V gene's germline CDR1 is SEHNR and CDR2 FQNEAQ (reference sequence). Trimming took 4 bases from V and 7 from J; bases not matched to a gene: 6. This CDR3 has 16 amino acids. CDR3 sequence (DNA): TGTGCCAGCAGCTATGGACTAGCGGGGGGAAGGAATGAGCAGTTCTTC. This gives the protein CASSYGLAGGRNEQFF.

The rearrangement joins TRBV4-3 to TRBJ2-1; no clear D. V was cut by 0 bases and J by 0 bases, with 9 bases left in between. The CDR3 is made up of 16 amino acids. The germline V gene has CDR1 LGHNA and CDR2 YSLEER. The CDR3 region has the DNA TGCGCCAGCAGCCAAGAGGGTCTAGGCTCCTACAATGAGCAGTTCTTC. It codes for CASSQEGLGSYNEQFF.

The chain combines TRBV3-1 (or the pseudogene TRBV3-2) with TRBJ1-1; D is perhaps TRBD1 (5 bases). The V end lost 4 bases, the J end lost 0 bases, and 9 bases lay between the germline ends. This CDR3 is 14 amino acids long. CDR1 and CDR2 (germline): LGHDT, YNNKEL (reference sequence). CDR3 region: CASSLRVMNTEAFF. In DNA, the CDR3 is TGTGCCAGCAGCCTCAGGGTAATGAACACTGAAGCTTTCTTT.

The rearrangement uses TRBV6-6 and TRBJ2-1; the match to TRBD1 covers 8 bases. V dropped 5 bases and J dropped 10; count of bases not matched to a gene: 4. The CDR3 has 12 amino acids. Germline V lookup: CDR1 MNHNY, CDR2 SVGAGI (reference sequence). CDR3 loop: CASSARTGEQFF. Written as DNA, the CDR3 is TGTGCCAGCAGTGCTAGGACAGGGGAGCAGTTCTTC.

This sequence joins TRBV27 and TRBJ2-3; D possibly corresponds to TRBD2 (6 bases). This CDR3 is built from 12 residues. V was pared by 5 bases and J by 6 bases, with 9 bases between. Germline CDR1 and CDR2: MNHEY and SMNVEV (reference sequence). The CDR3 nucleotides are TGTGCCAGCAGTCCTCGGGGGGATACGCAGTATTTT. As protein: CASSPRGDTQYF.

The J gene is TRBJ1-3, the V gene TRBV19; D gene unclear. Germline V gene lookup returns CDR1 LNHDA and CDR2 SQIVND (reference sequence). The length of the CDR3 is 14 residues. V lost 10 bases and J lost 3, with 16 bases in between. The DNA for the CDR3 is TGTGCCACCTCGAGAGGTACCGATGGAAACACCATATATTTT. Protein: CATSRGTDGNTIYF.

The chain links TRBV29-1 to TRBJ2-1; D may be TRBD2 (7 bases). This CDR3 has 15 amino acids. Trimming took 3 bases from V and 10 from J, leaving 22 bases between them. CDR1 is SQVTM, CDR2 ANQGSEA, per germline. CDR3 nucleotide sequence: TGCAGCGTTGAGGTAGACCTGAGGGGGGAGGGGGAGCAGTTCTTC. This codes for CSVEVDLRGEGEQFF.

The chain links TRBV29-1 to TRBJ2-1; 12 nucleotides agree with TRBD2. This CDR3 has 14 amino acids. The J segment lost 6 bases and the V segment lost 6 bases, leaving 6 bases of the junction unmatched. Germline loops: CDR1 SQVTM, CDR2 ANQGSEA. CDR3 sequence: CSVDPLAGGNEQFF. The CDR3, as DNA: TGCAGCGTCGACCCACTAGCGGGAGGCAATGAGCAGTTCTTC.

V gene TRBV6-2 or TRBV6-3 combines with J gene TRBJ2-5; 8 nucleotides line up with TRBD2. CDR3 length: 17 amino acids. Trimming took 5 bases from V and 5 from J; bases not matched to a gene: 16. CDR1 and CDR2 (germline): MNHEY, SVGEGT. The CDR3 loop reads CASSMGTRGILSETQYF. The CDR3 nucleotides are TGTGCCAGCAGTATGGGGACTAGGGGGATTTTATCGGAGACCCAGTACTTC.

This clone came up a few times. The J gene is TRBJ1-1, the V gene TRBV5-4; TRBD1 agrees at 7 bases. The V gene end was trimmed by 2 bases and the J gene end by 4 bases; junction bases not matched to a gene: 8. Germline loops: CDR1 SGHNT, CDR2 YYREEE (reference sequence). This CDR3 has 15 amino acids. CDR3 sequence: CASSFRETGRTEAFF. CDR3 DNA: TGTGCCAGCAGCTTCCGCGAGACAGGGCGCACTGAAGCTTTCTTT.

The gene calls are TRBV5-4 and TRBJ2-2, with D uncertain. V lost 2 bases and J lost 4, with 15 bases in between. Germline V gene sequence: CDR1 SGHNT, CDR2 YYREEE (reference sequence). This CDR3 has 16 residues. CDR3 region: CASSFSSFRSTGELFF. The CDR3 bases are TGTGCCAGCAGCTTTTCAAGCTTCAGGTCCACCGGGGAGCTGTTTTTT.

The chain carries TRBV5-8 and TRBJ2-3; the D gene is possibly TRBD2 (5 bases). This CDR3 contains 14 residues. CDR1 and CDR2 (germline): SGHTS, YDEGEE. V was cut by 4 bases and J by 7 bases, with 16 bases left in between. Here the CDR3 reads CASSPPLADYTQYF. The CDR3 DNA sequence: TGTGCCAGCAGCCCCCCCCTAGCCGACTATACGCAGTATTTT.

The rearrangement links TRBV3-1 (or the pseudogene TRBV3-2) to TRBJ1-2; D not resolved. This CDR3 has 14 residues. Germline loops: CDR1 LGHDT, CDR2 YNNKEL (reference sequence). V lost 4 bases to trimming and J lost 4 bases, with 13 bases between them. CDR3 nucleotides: TGTGCCAGCAGCCCCTTGTCGGGTCCCTATGGCTACACCTTC. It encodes CASSPLSGPYGYTF.

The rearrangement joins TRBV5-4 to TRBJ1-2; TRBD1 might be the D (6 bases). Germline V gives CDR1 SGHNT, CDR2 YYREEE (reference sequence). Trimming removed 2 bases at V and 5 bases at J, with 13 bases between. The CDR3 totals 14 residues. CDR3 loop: CASSFTGQRYGYTF. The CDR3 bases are TGTGCCAGCAGCTTTACAGGGCAAAGATATGGCTACACCTTC.

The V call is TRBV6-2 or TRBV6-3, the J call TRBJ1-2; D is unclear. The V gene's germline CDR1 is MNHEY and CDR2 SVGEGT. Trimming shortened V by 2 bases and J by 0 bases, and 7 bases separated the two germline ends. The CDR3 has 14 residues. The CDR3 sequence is CASSYSYSNYGYTF. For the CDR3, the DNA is TGTGCCAGCAGTTACAGCTACTCTAACTATGGCTACACCTTC.

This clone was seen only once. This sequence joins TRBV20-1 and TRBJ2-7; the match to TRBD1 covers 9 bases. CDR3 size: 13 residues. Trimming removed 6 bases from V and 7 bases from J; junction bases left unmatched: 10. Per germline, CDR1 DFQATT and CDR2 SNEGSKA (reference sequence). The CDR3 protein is CSASPGTGLEQYF. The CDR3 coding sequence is TGCAGTGCAAGTCCCGGGACAGGGTTGGAGCAGTACTTC.

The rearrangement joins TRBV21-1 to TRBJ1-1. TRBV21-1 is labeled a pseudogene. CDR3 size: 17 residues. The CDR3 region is CASSIRRARRVGTEAFF. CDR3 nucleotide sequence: TGTGCCAGCAGCATCAGGAGGGCGAGAAGGGTGGGAACTGAAGCTTTCTTT.

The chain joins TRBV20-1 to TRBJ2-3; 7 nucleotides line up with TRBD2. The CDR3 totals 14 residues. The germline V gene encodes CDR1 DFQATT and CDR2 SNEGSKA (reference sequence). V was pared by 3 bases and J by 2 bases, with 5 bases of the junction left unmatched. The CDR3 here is CSASGTTNTDTQYF. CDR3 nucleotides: TGCAGTGCTAGTGGGACTACTAACACAGATACGCAGTATTTT.

CDR3 coding DNA: TGTGCCAGCAGCTTATTCGGCGATTTGGCGGGAGTGATCAGTGAGCAGTTCTTC. Protein sequence: CASSLFGDLAGVISEQFF. The rearrangement joins TRBV11-2 to TRBJ2-1; 7 bases align to TRBD2. The CDR3 sequence is 18 residues long. J lost 9 bases, V lost 2 bases, and 19 bases had no gene match. In germline, CDR1 is SGHAT, CDR2 FQNNGV.

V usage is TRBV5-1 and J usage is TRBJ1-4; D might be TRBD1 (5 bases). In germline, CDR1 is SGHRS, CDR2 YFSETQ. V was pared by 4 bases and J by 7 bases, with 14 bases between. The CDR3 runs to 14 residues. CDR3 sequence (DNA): TGCGCCAGCAGCATCGGCCACAGGACTGAAAAACTGTTTTTT. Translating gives CASSIGHRTEKLFF.

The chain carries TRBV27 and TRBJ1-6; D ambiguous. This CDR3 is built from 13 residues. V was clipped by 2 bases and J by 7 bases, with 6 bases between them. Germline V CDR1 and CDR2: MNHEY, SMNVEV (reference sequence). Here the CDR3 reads CASSLQKNSPLHF. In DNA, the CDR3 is TGTGCCAGCAGTTTACAGAAGAATTCACCCCTCCACTTT.

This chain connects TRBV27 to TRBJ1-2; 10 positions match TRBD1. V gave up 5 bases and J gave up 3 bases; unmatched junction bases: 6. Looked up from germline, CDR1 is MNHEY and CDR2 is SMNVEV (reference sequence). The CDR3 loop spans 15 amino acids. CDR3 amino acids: CASSKRQGAHYGYTF. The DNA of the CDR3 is TGTGCCAGCAGTAAGAGACAGGGGGCCCACTATGGCTACACCTTC.

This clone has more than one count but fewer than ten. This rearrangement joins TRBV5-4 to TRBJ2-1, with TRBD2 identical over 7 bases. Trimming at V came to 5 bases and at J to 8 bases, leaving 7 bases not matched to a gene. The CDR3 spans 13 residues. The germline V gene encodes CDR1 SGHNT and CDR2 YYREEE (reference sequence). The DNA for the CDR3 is TGTGCCAGCAGACGTTGGGAGGGCCATGAGCAGTTCTTC. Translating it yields CASRRWEGHEQFF.

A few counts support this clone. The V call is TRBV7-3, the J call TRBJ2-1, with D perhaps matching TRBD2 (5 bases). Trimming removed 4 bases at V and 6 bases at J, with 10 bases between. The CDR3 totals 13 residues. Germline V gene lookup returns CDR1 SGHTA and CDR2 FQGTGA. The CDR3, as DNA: TGTGCCAGCAGCTCCTCTCGGGGCAATGAGCAGTTCTTC. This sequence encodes CASSSSRGNEQFF.

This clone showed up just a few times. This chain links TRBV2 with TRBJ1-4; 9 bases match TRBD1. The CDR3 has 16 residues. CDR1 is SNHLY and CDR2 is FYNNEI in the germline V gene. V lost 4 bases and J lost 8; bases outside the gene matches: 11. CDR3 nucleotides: TGTGCCAGCAGTGGATCGTTGACAGGGGGTTTAGAAAAACTGTTTTTT. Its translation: CASSGSLTGGLEKLFF.